This T cell receptor (beta chain) was documented in a study of shared clonotypes between healthy human individuals. Running of the assay took place at deep level. The unsorted PBMC sample used ten immunoSEQ deep assay plates. Clones were read by immunoSEQ multiplex PCR, and TCRdb kept only the in-frame ones, dropping some. The data show about 480,000 clones, with roughly 85% seen just once and about 12% held by the top ten. After removal of 4 bases from V and 10 bases from J, the junction contained 5 bases not matched to a gene. CDR1 and CDR2 from the germline V gene are SGHTS and YDEGEE. CDR3 length: 12 residues.

The clonotype was recovered from a woman aged 35 to 49 in good health. Some clones in this sample may be carry-over from other donors' samples. The sample consisted of PBMCs. The rearrangement uses TRBV5-8 and TRBJ1-5; 7 bases agree with TRBD1. CDR3 region: CASSPGQQPQHF. The CDR3 DNA reads as TGTGCCAGCAGCCCGGGACAGCAACCCCAGCATTTT.